This T cell receptor (beta chain) emerged from a study of shared clonotypes between healthy human individuals. Unmatched junction bases numbered 8, after V lost 6 bases and J lost 3 bases. Germline V gene lookup returns CDR1 MDHEN and CDR2 SYDVKM. The CDR3 has 15 amino acids. Sequencing was performed with immunoSEQ multiplex PCR; in TCRdb, only in-frame clones are kept and a portion is missing. Among 950,000 to 1,300,000 clones listed, 65% to 80% were seen once. The sequencing sample was made of memory CD4+ T cells sorted from blood. Subset: CD45RA-negative fraction. The sequence came from a man aged 18 to 29 in good health. The rearrangement links TRBV28 to TRBJ1-5; TRBD1 aligns across 7 bases. Written as DNA, the CDR3 is TGTGCCAGCAGCCTAGTGGACAGGCTCAATCAGCCCCAGCATTTT. It specifies CASSLVDRLNQPQHF.